The 9 T cell receptor beta chains given below trace back to one sample, sequenced in a study of T cell changes during pregnancy in multiple sclerosis. TCRdb's copy holds only in-frame clones and misses some; the assay was immunoSEQ multiplex PCR. The sample records tens of thousands of clones, approximately 94% being singletons. The sequences come from CD8+ T cells from peripheral blood mononuclear cells, collected in the first trimester of pregnancy. Receptors originate from a female donor with multiple sclerosis, enrolled in a pregnancy study.

The chain joins TRBV7-2 to TRBJ2-7; maybe TRBD1 (5 bases). Trimming cost V 1 base and J 0 bases, with 13 bases left between them. The CDR3 consists of 16 residues. Germline assignment: CDR1 SGHTA and CDR2 FQGNSA. Written as DNA, the CDR3 is TGTGCCAGCAGCTTAGGGACAACGGACATCTCCTACGAGCAGTACTTC. It is translated as CASSLGTTDISYEQYF.

The chain joins TRBV6-5 to TRBJ1-5; D is undetermined. The CDR3 totals 13 residues. Germline assignment: CDR1 MNHEY and CDR2 SVGAGI. Deletions cut 5 bases from V and 0 bases from J, with 5 bases between. CDR3 coding DNA: TGTGCCAGCAGTCCCTATAGCAATCAGCCCCAGCATTTT. This gives the protein CASSPYSNQPQHF.

This rearrangement joins TRBV5-4 to TRBJ1-2; a possible D gene is TRBD1 (6 bases). V lost 3 bases and J lost 0, with 12 bases in between. The CDR3 consists of 15 residues. Germline V gene data show CDR1 as SGHNT and CDR2 as YYREEE (reference sequence). The CDR3 DNA is TGTGCCAGCAGCTGGGGGCCGACGGCTAACTATGGCTACACCTTC. This encodes CASSWGPTANYGYTF. Looking up the rest from reference TRBV5-4 and TRBJ1-2 gives the full variable domain: ETGVTQSPTHLIKTRGQQVTLRCSSQSGHNTVSWYQQALGQGPQFIFQYYREEENGRGNFPPRFSGLQFPNYSSELNVNALELDDSALYLCASSWGPTANYGYTFGSGTRLTVV.

The chain combines TRBV15 with TRBJ1-5; TRBD1 matches at 7 bases. V shed 2 bases and J 7 bases; nucleotides not matched to a gene: 11. CDR1 is LNHNV and CDR2 is YYDKDF in the germline V gene (reference sequence). This CDR3 is 16 amino acids long. CDR3 coding DNA: TGTGCCACCAGCAGACCCGACAGGGAAGTAGAGCAGCCCCAGCATTTT. Protein: CATSRPDREVEQPQHF.

CDR3 protein: CASSENRLAGFTDTQYF. CDR3 nucleotide sequence: TGTGCCAGCAGTGAAAATCGACTAGCGGGGTTCACAGATACGCAGTATTTT. The chain couples TRBV2 to TRBJ2-3; 11 nucleotides align to TRBD2. Looked up from germline, CDR1 is SNHLY and CDR2 is FYNNEI. The CDR3 is 17 amino acids. After removal of 2 bases from V and 2 bases from J, the junction contained 6 bases not matched to a gene.

This clone was recorded only once. The chain uses TRBV6-1 and TRBJ2-5; 8 positions agree with TRBD1. Germline CDR1 reads MNHNS; CDR2 reads SASEGT. Losses at the gene ends were 2 bases for V and 1 base for J; bases not matched to a gene: 9. The CDR3 extends over 17 amino acids. The CDR3 DNA sequence: TGTGCCAGCAGTGAAATGACAGGGGTTTTCCCCCAAGAGACCCAGTACTTC. Translation gives CASSEMTGVFPQETQYF.

The chain recombines TRBV5-1 with TRBJ2-5; 11 bases map to TRBD2. The germline V gene has CDR1 SGHRS and CDR2 YFSETQ. The junction had 12 bases not matched to a gene; V was cut back by 0 bases and J by 5 bases. This CDR3 has 18 amino acids. CDR3: CASSLAVAGGPLMETQYF. The CDR3 DNA is TGCGCCAGCAGCTTGGCGGTAGCGGGAGGGCCACTGATGGAGACCCAGTACTTC.

This chain connects TRBV9 to TRBJ2-5; 7 bases are a match to TRBD1. The CDR3 has 15 residues. Germline CDR1 reads SGDLS; CDR2 reads YYNGEE. Unmatched junction bases numbered 8, after V lost 3 bases and J lost 3 bases. This chain's CDR3 is CASSETGKGKETQYF. CDR3 sequence (DNA): TGTGCCAGCAGCGAGACAGGGAAGGGAAAAGAGACCCAGTACTTC.

V is TRBV7-3 and J is TRBJ2-7; TRBD2 matches at 8 bases. Germline CDR1 and CDR2: SGHTA and FQGTGA. With V trimmed by 5 bases and J by 4 bases, 7 bases remained unmatched. The CDR3 totals 14 residues. The CDR3 nucleotides are TGTGCCAGCAGCCTAAGCGGGGGCGCATACGAGCAGTACTTC. Translated, it gives CASSLSGGAYEQYF.